This passage covers 9 T cell receptor beta chains from one sample sequenced in a study of tumor-infiltrating lymphocytes in primary liver carcinoma. Scientists recovered RNA and DNA together from about 20-30 mg of unsorted bulk tissue. The researchers produced TCR beta cDNA from about 510 ng total RNA with a constant-region primer. Construction of TCR beta libraries relied on three successive nested multiplex PCR rounds employing slightly modified ARM-PCR. A C-beta reverse primer and TRBV1-TRBV30 forward primers served in each of the first two PCR rounds, at about 10 cycles apiece. TCRdb processed the multiplex PCR reads anew with MiXCR; each CDR3 protein has one entry. The data show tens of thousands of distinct CDR3 sequences, about 65% seen once. The sequenced sample was liver tumor tissue from sampling region 1. The sample's subset: tumor region T1, superior pole. The receptors were sampled from a man in his forties with primary liver carcinoma and hepatitis B virus infection.

The rearrangement links TRBV11-2 to TRBJ2-7; no reliable D call. The CDR3 has 16 residues. Germline lookup yields CDR1 SGHAT and CDR2 FQNNGV. The CDR3 region is CDNSFSATGLSYEQYF. DNA for the CDR3: TGTGACAACAGCTTCAGTGCGACCGGCCTCTCCTACGAGCAGTACTTC.

This clonotype was seen at least ten times. A read error is possible here, since a much larger clone lies one base away. Given the absence of the conserved phenylalanine or tryptophan at the CDR3 end, a read error is likely. V usage is TRBV6-5 and J usage is TRBJ2-1; 9 nucleotides match TRBD1. The length of the CDR3 is 16 residues. Germline-derived CDR1 and CDR2 are MNHEY and SVGAGI. The V segment lost 0 bases and the J segment 7 bases; nucleotides outside the gene matches: 7. CDR3 region: CASSYSTGGPINEQFS. In nucleotides, the CDR3 is TGTGCCAGCAGTTACTCGACAGGGGGTCCGATAAATGAGCAGTTCTCC.

V usage is TRBV12-3 or TRBV12-4 and J usage is TRBJ1-6; D not resolved. Trimming shortened V by 5 bases and J by 8 bases, and 7 bases separated the two germline ends. The CDR3 consists of 12 residues. The CDR3 protein is CASSIRDSPLHF. CDR3 coding DNA: TGTGCCAGCAGTATAAGGGATTCACCCCTCCACTTT.

The gene calls are TRBV15 and TRBJ2-1; TRBD2 matches at 8 bases. CDR1 is LNHNV, CDR2 YYDKDF, per germline (reference sequence). V shed 8 bases, J shed 5 bases, and the junction held 8 bases outside the gene matches. This CDR3 is built from 14 residues. The CDR3 DNA follows: TGTGCCACCTGTAGAGGAGCGGGAGACAATGAGCAGTTCTTC. Translated: CATCRGAGDNEQFF.

As to this clonotype: A much larger clone lies a single base off, so this may be a read error. J is TRBJ2-7 and V is TRBV29-1; D might be TRBD1 (5 bases). V was shortened by 1 base and J by 0 bases, with 13 bases between the two germline ends. The V gene's germline CDR1 is SQVTM and CDR2 ANQGSEA. This CDR3 is built from 15 residues. The CDR3, as DNA: TGCAGCGTTGAAGTCCGGATAGGGGCCTCCTACGAGCAGTACTTC. It specifies CSVEVRIGASYEQYF.

This clonotype has just a few counts. This may be a read error, as it is one base from a much larger clone. This chain links TRBV5-1 with TRBJ2-2, with 7 bases matching TRBD2. The V and J ends lost 2 bases and 1 base, in that order; junction bases with no gene match: 5. Germline-derived CDR1 and CDR2 are SGHRS and YFSETQ. The CDR3 is 16 residues long. DNA for the CDR3: TGCGCCAGCAGCTTCTGCACTAGCGAGAACACCGGGGAGCTGTTTTTT. Translation gives CASSFCTSENTGELFF.

In regard to this clonotype: A junction end diverges from the germline sequence, so it may reflect a read error. The J gene is TRBJ2-1, the V gene TRBV5-1, with TRBD2 matching 11 bases. The germline V gene encodes CDR1 SGHRS and CDR2 YFSETQ. The CDR3 is 15 residues long. The CDR3 protein is CVSSDTSGSVDEQFF. CDR3 nucleotide sequence: TGCGTCAGCAGCGATACTAGCGGGAGTGTAGATGAGCAGTTCTTC.

For this clonotype: An end of the junction differs from the germline gene, which may be a read error. V usage is TRBV11-2 and J usage is TRBJ1-5; D possibly corresponds to TRBD1 (6 bases). CDR1 and CDR2 from the germline V gene are SGHAT and FQNNGV. This CDR3 region has 13 residues. CDR3 loop: CTNSLDSGQPQHF. DNA for the CDR3: TGTACCAACAGCTTAGATAGCGGACAGCCCCAGCACTTT. Looking up the rest from reference TRBV11-2 and TRBJ1-5 gives the full variable domain: EAGVAQSPRYKIIEKRQSVAFWCNPISGHATLYWYQQILGQGPKLLIQFQNNGVVDDSQLPKDRFSAERLKGVDSTLKIQPAKLEDSAVYLCTNSLDSGQPQHFGDGTRLSIL.

This clonotype is labeled as large. V usage is TRBV12-3 or TRBV12-4 and J usage is TRBJ1-6; no clear D. V lost 2 bases to trimming and J lost 7 bases, with 3 bases between them. The CDR3 is 12 residues long. CDR3 sequence: CASSLKNSPLHF. The DNA for the CDR3 is TGTGCCAGCAGTTTAAAGAATTCACCCCTCCACTTT.